These 11 T cell receptor beta chains share one sample of origin, sequenced in a study of blood T cell repertoires in COVID-19 (TCRdb year 2020). The library was made by the immunoSEQ multiplex PCR assay. TCRdb retrieved this table from immuneACCESS and kept in-frame rearrangements only. Not all clones are present; in checked studies, unresolved V genes account for under half, and no reason is known for the remainder. This sample holds about 150,000 clones; 70% to 90% were observed only once. The leading ten clones occupy approximately 13% of the sample. Specimen: peripheral blood. These receptors were obtained from a man aged 55 to 70 with active or convalescent COVID-19.

The rearrangement links TRBV2 to TRBJ2-3; D is uncertain. The CDR3 consists of 11 residues. CDR1 and CDR2 from the germline V gene are SNHLY and FYNNEI. V was cut by 7 bases and J by 9 bases, with 11 bases left in between. CDR3 sequence (DNA): TGTGCCAGCACCCCCCGGAGCACGCAGTATTTT. Translation: CASTPRSTQYF.

The chain has TRBV27 and TRBJ2-7, with 8 bases that match TRBD1. Trimming removed 3 bases from V and 2 bases from J; junction bases left unmatched: 12. Germline V gene data show CDR1 as MNHEY and CDR2 as SMNVEV (reference sequence). The CDR3 has 17 amino acids. CDR3 sequence (DNA): TGTGCCAGCAGTTTCGGGGAGCGGACAGGGATCACCTACGAGCAGTACTTC. Its translation is CASSFGERTGITYEQYF.

The V gene is TRBV7-9, the J gene TRBJ2-7; TRBD2 matches 7 bases. V lost 0 bases to trimming and J lost 1 base; unmatched junction nucleotides: 0. This CDR3 region has 14 residues. CDR1 and CDR2 (germline): SEHNR, FQNEAQ (reference sequence). The CDR3 protein is CASSLAGGSYEQYF. CDR3 nucleotide sequence: TGTGCCAGCAGCTTAGCGGGAGGGTCCTACGAGCAGTACTTC.

The chain is built from TRBV21-1 and TRBJ2-7; TRBD2, the D gene given by the table, was not confirmed from the DNA. TRBV21-1 is reported as a pseudogene. The CDR3 runs to 19 residues. The CDR3 spells CASSKKKAVRTSGTYEQYF. CDR3 nucleotides: TGTGCCAGCAGCAAAAAGAAGGCTGTTAGGACTAGCGGTACCTACGAGCAGTACTTC.

This chain joins TRBV2 and TRBJ1-5, with 9 bases aligning to TRBD1. The V gene's germline CDR1 is SNHLY and CDR2 FYNNEI. This CDR3 is built from 15 residues. The V and J ends lost 7 bases and 6 bases, in that order; junction bases with no gene match: 10. The DNA for the CDR3 is TGTGCCAGCAAGTATTACAGGGGGCATAGTCAGCCCCAGCATTTT. Residues: CASKYYRGHSQPQHF.

The chain is built from TRBV7-2 and TRBJ2-5; D unclear. V was trimmed by 1 base and J by 5 bases, leaving 8 bases between them. The CDR3 spans 13 residues. Per the germline V gene, CDR1 is SGHTA and CDR2 is FQGNSA. The CDR3 DNA is TGTGCCAGCAGCTTAGGTAGTTTGGAGACCCAGTACTTC. Encoded protein: CASSLGSLETQYF.

The chain carries TRBV7-2 and TRBJ2-2; the D gene is possibly TRBD2 (5 bases). The germline V and J ends were trimmed by 5 bases and 8 bases, with 9 bases remaining between them. The germline V gene encodes CDR1 SGHTA and CDR2 FQGNSA. The CDR3 totals 12 residues. CDR3 in DNA: TGTGCCAGCAGCCTTCCGGGGGGGGAGCTGTTTTTT. This translates into CASSLPGGELFF.

This chain joins TRBV3-1 (or the pseudogene TRBV3-2) and TRBJ2-5, with D unresolved. This CDR3 spans 16 amino acids. V lost 0 bases to trimming and J lost 2 bases, with 13 bases between them. The germline gives CDR1 LGHDT, CDR2 YNNKEL (reference sequence). CDR3 residues: CASSQELLREQETQYF. CDR3 nucleotides: TGTGCCAGCAGCCAAGAACTACTTCGAGAACAAGAGACCCAGTACTTC.

The CDR3 spells CASSWTGSNQPQHF. In DNA, the CDR3 is TGTGCCAGCAGTTGGACGGGAAGCAATCAGCCCCAGCATTTT. The chain carries TRBV27 and TRBJ1-5, with unresolved D. Trimming took 4 bases from V and 1 from J, leaving 8 bases between them. Germline-derived CDR1 and CDR2 are MNHEY and SMNVEV (reference sequence). This CDR3 contains 14 residues.

The chain combines TRBV11-2 with TRBJ2-1; D is unclear. From germline, CDR1 is SGHAT and CDR2 FQNNGV. The CDR3 contains 14 residues. Trimming stripped 2 bases from V and 7 bases from J, with 12 bases between. CDR3 DNA: TGTGCCAGCAGCTTACTAGAGCGAGGTAATGAGCAGTTCTTC. Its translation: CASSLLERGNEQFF.

A note on this clone: The same CDR3 is also encoded by other DNA sequences in this sample. This chain uses TRBV7-2 with TRBJ2-7; D is possibly TRBD2 (6 bases). Trimming pared 1 base from V and 3 bases from J, leaving 10 bases between. CDR1 SGHTA and CDR2 FQGNSA come from the germline V gene. The CDR3 is made up of 14 amino acids. CDR3 region: CASSLVLASYEQYF. The CDR3 coding sequence is TGTGCCAGCAGCTTAGTACTAGCAAGCTACGAGCAGTACTTC.